The 9 T cell receptor beta chains reported below all come from one sample, sequenced in a study of shared clonotypes between healthy human individuals. Produced via immunoSEQ multiplex PCR; TCRdb's table is partial and in-frame only. The sample has roughly 2.4 million clones, approximately 94% seen once. Material for sequencing was naive CD4+ T cells sorted from blood. As to subset: CD45RA+ positively selected. Source of these receptors: a man aged 18 to 30 in good health.

This clone was counted once. The chain is built from TRBV20-1 and TRBJ2-1; 8 bases fit TRBD2. Germline CDR1 is DFQATT and CDR2 is SNEGSKA (reference sequence). V dropped 4 bases and J dropped 13; count of bases not matched to a gene: 6. The CDR3 is made up of 11 amino acids. The CDR3 DNA follows: TGCAGTGCTAAACGGGAGGGCCCTCAGTTCTTC. Encoded protein: CSAKREGPQFF.

V is TRBV7-6 and J is TRBJ1-1; D is unclear. Trimming cost V 1 base and J 1 base, with 10 bases left between them. Germline V CDR1 and CDR2: SGHVS, FNYEAQ. This CDR3 is 15 amino acids long. This chain's CDR3 is CASSLEGSGNTEAFF. CDR3 sequence (DNA): TGTGCCAGCAGCTTAGAAGGGAGCGGGAACACTGAAGCTTTCTTT.

This chain links TRBV2 with TRBJ1-4; D remains unclear. V was pared by 1 base and J by 5 bases, with 5 bases between. The germline V gene encodes CDR1 SNHLY and CDR2 FYNNEI. CDR3 length: 13 amino acids. DNA for the CDR3: TGTGCCAGCAGTGAAGATACGAATGAAAAACTGTTTTTT. Translation gives CASSEDTNEKLFF. Drawing the rest from reference TRBV2 and TRBJ1-4, the complete variable domain is EPEVTQTPSHQVTQMGQEVILRCVPISNHLYFYWYRQILGQKVEFLVSFYNNEISEKSEIFDDQFSVERPDGSNFTLKIRSTKLEDSAMYFCASSEDTNEKLFFGSGTQLSVL.

A single count supports this clone. The CDR3 DNA sequence: TGCGCCAGCAGCTTGGTCCTCCAGGGGGCCTTCTCTGGAAACACCATATATTTT. It encodes CASSLVLQGAFSGNTIYF. The chain employs TRBV5-1 and TRBJ1-3; 8 bases map to TRBD1. V shed 0 bases and J 0 bases; nucleotides not matched to a gene: 8. CDR3 size: 18 residues. The germline V gene has CDR1 SGHRS and CDR2 YFSETQ.

V is TRBV11-2 and J is TRBJ1-4; a weak D match, TRBD1 (5 bases). Between the trimmed V and J ends, which lost 5 bases and 0 bases, there was a span of 22 bases. Germline CDR1 is SGHAT and CDR2 is FQNNGV. The CDR3 is 19 residues long. CDR3 nucleotides: TGTGCCAGCAGCCATACGGGGAGGGGCACAGCTGCAACTAATGAAAAACTGTTTTTT. Protein product: CASSHTGRGTAATNEKLFF.

The J gene is TRBJ1-2, the V gene TRBV28, with 8 bases that match TRBD1. The V gene end was trimmed by 3 bases and the J gene end by 7 bases; junction bases not matched to a gene: 7. This CDR3 is built from 14 residues. CDR1 MDHEN and CDR2 SYDVKM come from the germline V gene. This CDR3 reads CASSLGTGQGGYTF. The CDR3 nucleotides read TGTGCCAGCAGTTTGGGGACAGGACAAGGTGGCTACACCTTC.

The rearrangement links TRBV2 to TRBJ2-7; 7 positions match TRBD1. In germline, CDR1 is SNHLY, CDR2 FYNNEI. The CDR3 length is 15 residues. The junction had 7 bases not matched to a gene; V was cut back by 5 bases and J by 0 bases. CDR3 nucleotide sequence: TGTGCCAGCAGTCTGGACAGGTGGAGCTCCTACGAGCAGTACTTC. Translated, it gives CASSLDRWSSYEQYF.

Only a few counts were recorded for this clone. J is TRBJ2-1 and V is TRBV20-1, with unresolved D. Trimming shortened V by 5 bases and J by 6 bases, and 8 bases separated the two germline ends. The germline gives CDR1 DFQATT, CDR2 SNEGSKA (reference sequence). The CDR3 spans 11 residues. The CDR3 here is CSALTFNEQFF. CDR3 nucleotides: TGCAGTGCTTTAACCTTCAATGAGCAGTTCTTC.

The chain joins TRBV4-3 to TRBJ2-3; D possibly corresponds to TRBD2 (5 bases). V was pared by 0 bases and J by 0 bases, with 7 bases between. The CDR3 sequence is 15 residues long. Germline V gene sequence: CDR1 LGHNA, CDR2 YSLEER. The CDR3 nucleotides read TGCGCCAGCAGCCAAGACGGGGTTAGCACAGATACGCAGTATTTT. Translation: CASSQDGVSTDTQYF.